The rows below give T cell receptor beta chains drawn from one sample of a study of T cells in Graves' hyperthyroidism and ophthalmopathy. TCRdb ran MiXCR on the multiplex PCR reads and lists one entry per CDR3 protein. The table lists roughly 30,000 distinct CDR3 sequences, roughly 45% of them singletons, with about 9.4% in the top ten. Specimen: blood. These receptors all come from a woman aged 25-40 years with Graves' hyperthyroidism. Each CDR3 is given with its conserved first and last residue. Each record gives: CDR3 DNA, CDR3 protein, J gene, D gene, clone size, V gene. The D gene is left open where the match is weak. Size is stated for part of the rows, as once, few or many counts, or as a class when the clone is expanded.

CDR3nt: TGTGCCAGCAGGATCAGGGGCCCCGTCGGCGAGCAGTACTTC
CDR3aa: CASRIRGPVGEQYF
j_gene: TRBJ2-7
d_gene: NA
abundance: many
v_gene: TRBV27

CDR3nt: TGCAGTGCTAGGAGGGAGGGGATAACAGATACGCAGTTCTTC
CDR3aa: CSARREGITDTQFF
j_gene: TRBJ2-1
d_gene: TRBD2
abundance: once
v_gene: TRBV20-1

CDR3nt: TGTGCCAGCAGTCCAGACGTAGGGGGCGACTACACCTTC
CDR3aa: CASSPDVGGDYTF
j_gene: TRBJ1-2
d_gene: TRBD1
abundance: many
v_gene: TRBV27

CDR3nt: TGTGCCAGCAGTTTACGACAACGGGGCACAGATACGCAGTATTTT
CDR3aa: CASSLRQRGTDTQYF
j_gene: TRBJ2-3
d_gene: NA
abundance: NA
v_gene: TRBV12-3/TRBV12-4

CDR3nt: TGCAGTGCCCTGGAGGGCCTTCGCGAGACCCAGTACTTC
CDR3aa: CSALEGLRETQYF
j_gene: TRBJ2-5
d_gene: NA
abundance: medium-sized
v_gene: TRBV20-1

CDR3nt: TGCGCCAGCAGCCAAGATCCGGGACGGTCTGAAAAACTGTTTTTT
CDR3aa: CASSQDPGRSEKLFF
j_gene: TRBJ1-4
d_gene: NA
abundance: NA
v_gene: TRBV4-1

CDR3nt: TGCGCCAGCAGTGATACGACTAGCGGGAGTCGAAGGGAGCAGTACTTC
CDR3aa: CASSDTTSGSRREQYF
j_gene: TRBJ2-7
d_gene: TRBD2
abundance: medium-sized
v_gene: TRBV10-1

CDR3nt: TGTGCCAGCAGCGTTGAGGGGCTCTCCTACAATGAGCAGTTCTTC
CDR3aa: CASSVEGLSYNEQFF
j_gene: TRBJ2-1
d_gene: NA
abundance: NA
v_gene: TRBV9

CDR3nt: TGCAGCGTTGCCGACAGCTACAATCAGCCCCAGCATTTT
CDR3aa: CSVADSYNQPQHF
j_gene: TRBJ1-5
d_gene: NA
abundance: NA
v_gene: TRBV29-1

CDR3nt: TGTGCCAGCCGGAGGCTAGCGGGAGCAAATGAGCAGTATTTT
CDR3aa: CASRRLAGANEQYF
j_gene: TRBJ2-3
d_gene: TRBD2
abundance: NA
v_gene: TRBV12-3/TRBV12-4

CDR3nt: TGTGCCAGCAGCACGAACTTGGGGTCCTACAATGAGCAGTTCTTC
CDR3aa: CASSTNLGSYNEQFF
j_gene: TRBJ2-1
d_gene: NA
abundance: once
v_gene: TRBV7-9

CDR3nt: TGCGCCAGCAGCGGATCCGGGACAGCTAATTCACCCCTCCACTTT
CDR3aa: CASSGSGTANSPLHF
j_gene: TRBJ1-6
d_gene: TRBD1
abundance: many
v_gene: TRBV5-1

CDR3nt: TGTGCCAGCAGCCCCGAAGGGACATTGAGACGGGCTTTCTTT
CDR3aa: CASSPEGTLRRAFF
j_gene: TRBJ1-1
d_gene: NA
abundance: many
v_gene: TRBV7-9

CDR3nt: TGTGCCTGGAGTGTAGCTGGGGGCGGGAGTCGTGAGACCCAGTACTTC
CDR3aa: CAWSVAGGGSRETQYF
j_gene: TRBJ2-5
d_gene: NA
abundance: NA
v_gene: TRBV30

CDR3nt: TGTGCCAGTAGAGGGACAGGGGTTAGAGGCTACACCTTC
CDR3aa: CASRGTGVRGYTF
j_gene: TRBJ1-2
d_gene: TRBD1
abundance: NA
v_gene: TRBV19

CDR3nt: TGCGCCAGCAGCCAAGATAGACCTCCAGGCCGATCCTACGAGCAGTACTTC
CDR3aa: CASSQDRPPGRSYEQYF
j_gene: TRBJ2-7
d_gene: NA
abundance: many
v_gene: TRBV4-1

CDR3nt: TGTGCCAGCAGTGAACAGCGGGCCTACTCTGGAAACACCATATATTTT
CDR3aa: CASSEQRAYSGNTIYF
j_gene: TRBJ1-3
d_gene: NA
abundance: medium-sized
v_gene: TRBV2

CDR3nt: TGTGCCAGCGGCGCGGGACTCCTAATGCAGTACTTC
CDR3aa: CASGAGLLMQYF
j_gene: TRBJ2-7
d_gene: NA
abundance: many
v_gene: TRBV27

CDR3nt: TGCAGCGTTGGGGCCGTAGGGGACCAGCCCCAGCATTTT
CDR3aa: CSVGAVGDQPQHF
j_gene: TRBJ1-5
d_gene: NA
abundance: medium-sized
v_gene: TRBV29-1

CDR3nt: TGTGCCAGCAGCGGGACAGGGGGCGTCTACGAGCAGTACTTC
CDR3aa: CASSGTGGVYEQYF
j_gene: TRBJ2-7
d_gene: TRBD1
abundance: NA
v_gene: TRBV2

CDR3nt: TGCGCCAGCAGCTTGTTTGAGTCCCGCGCCTACAATGAGCAGTTCTTC
CDR3aa: CASSLFESRAYNEQFF
j_gene: TRBJ2-1
d_gene: NA
abundance: many
v_gene: TRBV5-1

CDR3nt: TGTGCCAGCACAGGACAGGAGGAAGAGACCCAGTACTTC
CDR3aa: CASTGQEEETQYF
j_gene: TRBJ2-5
d_gene: TRBD1
abundance: NA
v_gene: TRBV2

CDR3nt: TGTGCCAGCCAGGGGGGGCGAGCCAAAAGCATTCGGTACTTC
CDR3aa: CASQGGRAKSIRYF
j_gene: TRBJ2-4
d_gene: NA
abundance: NA
v_gene: TRBV19

CDR3nt: TGCGCCAGCAGCTTAGTTGGGGAGACCCTGTACTTC
CDR3aa: CASSLVGETLYF
j_gene: TRBJ2-5
d_gene: NA
abundance: NA
v_gene: TRBV7-6

CDR3nt: TGCAGTGCTAGCGACACTAGCTTTGGCTCCTACAATGAGCAGTTCTTC
CDR3aa: CSASDTSFGSYNEQFF
j_gene: TRBJ2-1
d_gene: NA
abundance: once
v_gene: TRBV20-1

CDR3nt: TGTGCCAGCAGCCCCGTCGGGGGACTGAACACTGAAGCTTTCTTT
CDR3aa: CASSPVGGLNTEAFF
j_gene: TRBJ1-1
d_gene: NA
abundance: many
v_gene: TRBV5-6

CDR3nt: TGCGCCAGCAGTGAACAGGAAGTGGACAGGCAAAATGAAAAACTGTTTTTT
CDR3aa: CASSEQEVDRQNEKLFF
j_gene: TRBJ1-4
d_gene: TRBD1
abundance: few
v_gene: TRBV10-1

CDR3nt: TGTGCCACCAGCAGGAGGTCTAGCGGGAGATACAATGAGCAGTTCTTC
CDR3aa: CATSRRSSGRYNEQFF
j_gene: TRBJ2-1
d_gene: TRBD2
abundance: NA
v_gene: TRBV15

CDR3nt: TGTGCCAGCAGAGATGGGGGACTGATCACTGAAGCTTTCTTT
CDR3aa: CASRDGGLITEAFF
j_gene: TRBJ1-1
d_gene: NA
abundance: NA
v_gene: TRBV28

CDR3nt: TGCAGTGCTAGACCCGAGGGGGGGGGCTACACCTTC
CDR3aa: CSARPEGGGYTF
j_gene: TRBJ1-2
d_gene: NA
abundance: NA
v_gene: TRBV20-1

CDR3nt: TGTGCCAGCAGTGAGAAATGGAGTATCGACGAGCAGTACTTC
CDR3aa: CASSEKWSIDEQYF
j_gene: TRBJ2-7
d_gene: NA
abundance: few
v_gene: TRBV25-1

CDR3nt: TGTGCCAGCAGCGTAGTTCCAGTGTCAGATACGCAGTATTTT
CDR3aa: CASSVVPVSDTQYF
j_gene: TRBJ2-3
d_gene: NA
abundance: medium-sized
v_gene: TRBV9